The clone carrying this T cell receptor beta chain has more than one count but fewer than ten. The target antigen is unknown. The data are from a study of OX40 agonist ivuxolimab in advanced cancers. On the study more broadly: Ivuxolimab, which is an agonistic anti-OX40 (CD134) antibody, was administered to the patients.

Study-wide results and caveats: Relative to CD4+, CD8+ T cells held more expanded clones on average. The antigens recognized by the expanded peripheral T cells, that is their antigen specificity, were not determined.

Per the germline V gene, CDR1 is SGHRS and CDR2 is YFSETQ. The CDR3 sequence is 13 residues long. V gave up 0 bases and J gave up 7 bases, with 8 bases separating them. Data came from immunoSEQ multiplex PCR; TCRdb stores just in-frame clones and leaves some out. The sample lists roughly 60,000 clones, 85% occurring once. This receptor was obtained from an adult with an advanced solid tumor such as melanoma, head and neck, liver or kidney cancer. The sample was CD4+ or CD8+ T cells sorted from blood, taken in a trial of the OX40 agonist ivuxolimab. V is TRBV5-1 and J is TRBJ2-1; D is perhaps TRBD1 (5 bases). The CDR3 coding sequence is TGCGCCAGCAGCTTGGGACAGAGAAATGAGCAGTTCTTC. As protein: CASSLGQRNEQFF.